This TCR beta chain derives from a study of spatial heterogeneity in lung cancer. Study overall: The study consistently detected more beta-chain than alpha-chain sequences.

Regarding the study as a whole: More often at tumor resection than at routine follow-up, ubiquitous expanded tumor TCRs were detected in the blood.

This clonotype was detected only once. Its target is unknown. A single record per CDR3 protein comes from TCRdb applying MiXCR to the 5' RACE reads. Seen here are roughly 100,000 distinct CDR3 sequences, approximately 8.2% observed once, and the top ten hold about 7.1%. Trimming took off 6 bases at V and 4 bases at J, with 16 bases between the two ends. This CDR3 is 15 amino acids long. Germline CDR1 is LNHDA and CDR2 is SQIVND (reference sequence). Time point denoted: sample taken at primary tumor resection. Tumor, nontumor lung or frozen PBMC supplied whole RNA, sequenced without sorting. Patients with untreated early-stage non-small cell lung cancer, numbering some 72, were the donors.

This sample comprised PBMCs, obtained at surgery. The TCR originated in a male donor with early-stage non-small cell lung cancer. The V gene is TRBV19, the J gene TRBJ2-4, with D hard to call. The CDR3 protein is CASRDTGVGKNIQYF. The CDR3 nucleotides are TGTGCCAGTAGGGATACTGGCGTGGGGAAAAACATTCAGTACTTC. The whole variable domain, remainder taken from reference TRBV19 and TRBJ2-4, is DGGITQSPKYLFRKEGQNVTLSCEQNLNHDAMYWYRQDPGQGLRLIYYSQIVNDFQKGDIAEGYSVSREKKESFPLTVTSAQKNPTAFYLCASRDTGVGKNIQYFGAGTRLSVL.